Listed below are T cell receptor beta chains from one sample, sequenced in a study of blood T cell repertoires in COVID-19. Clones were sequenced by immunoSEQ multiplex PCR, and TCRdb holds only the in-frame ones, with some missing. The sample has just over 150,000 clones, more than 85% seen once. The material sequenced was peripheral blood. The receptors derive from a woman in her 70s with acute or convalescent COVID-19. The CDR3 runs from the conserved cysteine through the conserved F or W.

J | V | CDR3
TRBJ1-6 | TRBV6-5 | CASNAFSGTESPLHF
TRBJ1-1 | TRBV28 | CASSSDGMNTEAFF
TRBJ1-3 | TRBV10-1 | CASSDFPRGNTIYF
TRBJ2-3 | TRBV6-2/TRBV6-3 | CASSSPEAGGARDTQYF
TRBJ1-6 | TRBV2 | CASSSGLWSPLHF
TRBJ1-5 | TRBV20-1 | CSASVQGAFNQPQHF
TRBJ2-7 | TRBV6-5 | CASSYAPSGGAYEQYF
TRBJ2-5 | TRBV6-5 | CASSRQGLALLSQYF
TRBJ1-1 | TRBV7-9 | CASSFRDRRTEAFF
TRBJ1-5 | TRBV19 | CASSVSRGADSNQPQHF
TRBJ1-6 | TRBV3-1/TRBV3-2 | CASSQGSGRGGLPLHF
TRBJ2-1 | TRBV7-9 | CASNNRGDSYNEQFF
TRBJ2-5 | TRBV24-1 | CATSDFSAGGETQYF
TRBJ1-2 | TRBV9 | CASSVAGAGAYYGYTF
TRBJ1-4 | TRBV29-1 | CSVAGDSENEKLFF
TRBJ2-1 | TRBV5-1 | CASSYLTGYNEQFF
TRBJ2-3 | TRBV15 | CATSRAANPTDTQYF
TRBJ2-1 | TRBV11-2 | CASSSLAGELNEQFF
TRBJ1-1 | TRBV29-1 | CSVDRGAIGAFF
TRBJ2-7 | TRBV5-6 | CASSLVGQGNPEQYF
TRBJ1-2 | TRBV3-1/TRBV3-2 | CASSQASRDSKGYTF
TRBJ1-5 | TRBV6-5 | CASSWGQGNQPQHF
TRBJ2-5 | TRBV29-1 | CSVDGTSGERKTQYF
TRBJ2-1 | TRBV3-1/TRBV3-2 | CASSQDTLGRFF
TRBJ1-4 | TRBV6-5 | CASSYSPGFNEKLFF
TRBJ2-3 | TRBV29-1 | CSVPRGGGTDTQYF
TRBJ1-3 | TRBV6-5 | CASSLTGNSGNTIYF
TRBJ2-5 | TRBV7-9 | CASSQGWETQYF
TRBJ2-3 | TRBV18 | CASSRDYTDTQYF
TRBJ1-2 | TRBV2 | CASTRGNQRGYGYTF
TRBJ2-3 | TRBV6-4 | CASSDRGDTQYF
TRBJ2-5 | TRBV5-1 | CASSLGPRVRETQYF
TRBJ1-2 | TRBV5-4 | CASSSGQARGNGYTF
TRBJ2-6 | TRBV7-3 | CASSAPGQGARGANVLTF
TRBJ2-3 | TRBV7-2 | CASSLYKRTIPTDTQYF
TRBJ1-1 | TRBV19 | CASSLQGRGSLNTEAFF
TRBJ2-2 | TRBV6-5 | CAAWRRGVNTGELFF
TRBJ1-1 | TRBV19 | CASKTGFSNAEAFF
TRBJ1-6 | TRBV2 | CASSDDRRNSPLHF
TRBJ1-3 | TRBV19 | CASTLGHSSGNTIYF
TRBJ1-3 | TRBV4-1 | CASSQESGVLSGNTIYF
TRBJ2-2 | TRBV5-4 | CASSLSPQVVGELFF
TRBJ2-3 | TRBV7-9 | CASSLEADTQYF